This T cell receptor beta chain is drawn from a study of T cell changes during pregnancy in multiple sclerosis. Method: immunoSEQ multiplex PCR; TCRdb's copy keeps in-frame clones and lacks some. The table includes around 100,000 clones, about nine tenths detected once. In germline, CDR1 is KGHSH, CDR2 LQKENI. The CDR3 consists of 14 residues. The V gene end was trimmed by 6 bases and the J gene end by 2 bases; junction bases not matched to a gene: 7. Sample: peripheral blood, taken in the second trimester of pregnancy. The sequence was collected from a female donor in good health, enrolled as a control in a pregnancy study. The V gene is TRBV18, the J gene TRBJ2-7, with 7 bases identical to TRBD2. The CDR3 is CASSPGLLTYEQYF. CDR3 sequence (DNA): TGTGCCAGCTCCCCGGGACTACTGACCTACGAGCAGTACTTC.